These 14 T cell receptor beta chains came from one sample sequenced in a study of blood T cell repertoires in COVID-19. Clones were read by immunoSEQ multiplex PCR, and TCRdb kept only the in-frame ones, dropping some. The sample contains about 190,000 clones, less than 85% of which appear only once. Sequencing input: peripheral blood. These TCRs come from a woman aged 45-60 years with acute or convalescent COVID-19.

CDR3 sequence reads: CAWSAYGTPGGGYTF. The CDR3 coding sequence is TGTGCCTGGAGTGCCTACGGGACTCCGGGTGGTGGCTACACCTTC. The gene calls are TRBV30 and TRBJ1-2, with a tentative D call TRBD1 (5 bases). The germline V gene has CDR1 GTSNPN and CDR2 SVGIG (reference sequence). This CDR3 has 15 residues. The germline V and J ends were trimmed by 1 base and 7 bases, with 19 bases remaining between them.

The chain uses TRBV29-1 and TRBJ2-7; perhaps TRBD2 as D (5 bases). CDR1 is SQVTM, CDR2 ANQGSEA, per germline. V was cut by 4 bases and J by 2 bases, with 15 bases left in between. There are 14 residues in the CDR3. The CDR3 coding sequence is TGCAGCGTTGTTGGGGAGCGGTCTACCTACGAGCAGTACTTC. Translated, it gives CSVVGERSTYEQYF.

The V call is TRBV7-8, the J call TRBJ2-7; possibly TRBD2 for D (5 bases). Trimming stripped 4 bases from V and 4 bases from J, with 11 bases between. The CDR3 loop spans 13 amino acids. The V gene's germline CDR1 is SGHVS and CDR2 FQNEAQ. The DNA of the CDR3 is TGTGCCAGCAGCTCCAGAGGGCTGTACGAGCAGTACTTC. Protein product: CASSSRGLYEQYF.

The CDR3 loop is CASSLGGPLKNIQYF. The CDR3 region has the DNA TGTGCCAGCAGCTTGGGGGGGCCCCTCAAAAACATTCAGTACTTC. This sequence joins TRBV5-4 and TRBJ2-4, with D tentatively TRBD1 (6 bases). Germline V CDR1 and CDR2: SGHNT, YYREEE (reference sequence). This CDR3 has 15 amino acids. The germline V and J ends were trimmed by 0 bases and 3 bases, with 10 bases remaining between them.

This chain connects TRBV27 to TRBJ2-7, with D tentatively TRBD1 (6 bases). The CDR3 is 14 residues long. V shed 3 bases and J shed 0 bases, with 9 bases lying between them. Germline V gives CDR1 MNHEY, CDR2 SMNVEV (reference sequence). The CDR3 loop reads CASSLGDTSYEQYF. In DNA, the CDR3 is TGTGCCAGCAGTTTGGGGGACACCTCCTACGAGCAGTACTTC.

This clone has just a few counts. The CDR3 protein is CASSRQGNQPQHF. In nucleotides, the CDR3 is TGTGCCAGCAGTCGACAGGGCAATCAGCCCCAGCATTTT. The chain uses TRBV12-3 or TRBV12-4 and TRBJ1-5, with D perhaps matching TRBD1 (6 bases). The CDR3 is made up of 13 amino acids. V was cut by 5 bases and J by 2 bases, with 7 bases left in between.

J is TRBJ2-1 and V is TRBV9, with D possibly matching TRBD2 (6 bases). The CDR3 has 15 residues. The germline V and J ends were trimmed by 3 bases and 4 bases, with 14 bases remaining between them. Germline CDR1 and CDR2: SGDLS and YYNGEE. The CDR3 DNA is TGTGCCAGCAGCGCCCTAGGAGGGACTTACAATGAGCAGTTCTTC. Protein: CASSALGGTYNEQFF. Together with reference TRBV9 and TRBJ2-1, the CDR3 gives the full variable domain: DSGVTQTPKHLITATGQRVTLRCSPRSGDLSVYWYQQSLDQGLQFLIQYYNGEERAKGNILERFSAQQFPDLHSELNLSSLELGDSALYFCASSALGGTYNEQFFGPGTRLTVL.

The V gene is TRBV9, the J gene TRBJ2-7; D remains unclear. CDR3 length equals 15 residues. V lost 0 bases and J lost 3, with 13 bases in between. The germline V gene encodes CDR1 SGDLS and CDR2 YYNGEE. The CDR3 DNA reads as TGTGCCAGCAGCGTAGACGGCGGCTCCTTCTACGAGCAGTACTTC. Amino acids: CASSVDGGSFYEQYF.

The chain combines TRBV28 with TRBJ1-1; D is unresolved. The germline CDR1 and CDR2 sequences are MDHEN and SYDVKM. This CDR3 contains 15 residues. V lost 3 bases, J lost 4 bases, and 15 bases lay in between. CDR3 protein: CASSLAGALGTEAFF. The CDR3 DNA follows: TGTGCCAGCAGTTTGGCGGGTGCCCTAGGCACTGAAGCTTTCTTT.

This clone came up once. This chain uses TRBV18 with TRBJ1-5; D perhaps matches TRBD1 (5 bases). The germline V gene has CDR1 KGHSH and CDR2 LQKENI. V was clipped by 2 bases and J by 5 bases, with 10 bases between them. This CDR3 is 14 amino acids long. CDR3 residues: CASSPGHPYQPQHF. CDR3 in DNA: TGTGCCAGCTCACCAGGACACCCTTATCAGCCCCAGCATTTT.

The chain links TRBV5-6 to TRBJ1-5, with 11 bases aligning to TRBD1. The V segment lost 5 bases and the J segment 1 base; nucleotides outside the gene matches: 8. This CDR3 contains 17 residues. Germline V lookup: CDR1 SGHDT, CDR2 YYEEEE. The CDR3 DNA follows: TGTGCCAGCAGTCTTCGGACAGGGGGCTGGAGCAATCAGCCCCAGCATTTT. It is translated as CASSLRTGGWSNQPQHF.

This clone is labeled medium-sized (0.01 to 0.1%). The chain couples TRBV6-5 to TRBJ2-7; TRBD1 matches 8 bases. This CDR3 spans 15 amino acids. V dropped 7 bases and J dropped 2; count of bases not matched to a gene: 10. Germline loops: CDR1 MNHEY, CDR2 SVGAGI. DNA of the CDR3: TGTGCCAGCAAAACGACCGGGACAGGCCCCTACGAGCAGTACTTC. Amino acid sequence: CASKTTGTGPYEQYF.

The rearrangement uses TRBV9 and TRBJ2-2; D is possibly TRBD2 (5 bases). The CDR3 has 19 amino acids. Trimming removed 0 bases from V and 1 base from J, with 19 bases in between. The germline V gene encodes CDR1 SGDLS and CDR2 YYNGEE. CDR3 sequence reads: CASSVASLSTSGNTGELFF. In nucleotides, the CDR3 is TGTGCCAGCAGCGTAGCTTCTTTATCCACTAGTGGGAACACCGGGGAGCTGTTTTTT. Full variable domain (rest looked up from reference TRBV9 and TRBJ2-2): DSGVTQTPKHLITATGQRVTLRCSPRSGDLSVYWYQQSLDQGLQFLIQYYNGEERAKGNILERFSAQQFPDLHSELNLSSLELGDSALYFCASSVASLSTSGNTGELFFGEGSRLTVL.

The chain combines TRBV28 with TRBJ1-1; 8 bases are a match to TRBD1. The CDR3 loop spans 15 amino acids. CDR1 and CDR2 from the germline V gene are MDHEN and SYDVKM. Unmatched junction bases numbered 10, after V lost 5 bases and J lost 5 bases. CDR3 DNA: TGTGCCAGCAGTCCTAGGACAGGGAAAGGGACTGAAGCTTTCTTT. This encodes CASSPRTGKGTEAFF.